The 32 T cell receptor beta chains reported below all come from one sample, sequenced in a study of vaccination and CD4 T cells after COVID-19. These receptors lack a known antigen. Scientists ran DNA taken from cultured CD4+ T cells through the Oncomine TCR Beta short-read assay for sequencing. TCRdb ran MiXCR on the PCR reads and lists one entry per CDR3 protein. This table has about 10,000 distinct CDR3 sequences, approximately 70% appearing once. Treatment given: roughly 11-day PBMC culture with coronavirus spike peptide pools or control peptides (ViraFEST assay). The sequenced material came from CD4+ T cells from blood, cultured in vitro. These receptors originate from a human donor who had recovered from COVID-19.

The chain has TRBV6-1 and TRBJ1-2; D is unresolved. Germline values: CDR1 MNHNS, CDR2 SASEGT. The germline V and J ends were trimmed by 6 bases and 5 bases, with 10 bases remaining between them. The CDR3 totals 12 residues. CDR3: CASSPARYGYTF. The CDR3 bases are TGTGCCAGCAGCCCGGCCCGTTATGGCTACACCTTC.

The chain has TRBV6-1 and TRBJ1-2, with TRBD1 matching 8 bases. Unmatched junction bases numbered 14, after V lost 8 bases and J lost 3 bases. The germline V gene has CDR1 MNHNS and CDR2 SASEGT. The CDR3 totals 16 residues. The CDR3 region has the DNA TGTGCCAGCTTCGGATACGGACAGGGAAGTGACTATGGCTACACCTTC. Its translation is CASFGYGQGSDYGYTF.

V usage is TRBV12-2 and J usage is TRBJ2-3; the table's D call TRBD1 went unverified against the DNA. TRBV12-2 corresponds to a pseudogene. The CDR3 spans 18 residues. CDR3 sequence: CASRYPWGDPCHTDTQYF. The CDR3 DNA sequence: TGTGCAAGTCGCTACCCATGGGGGGACCCGTGTCACACAGATACGCAGTATTTT.

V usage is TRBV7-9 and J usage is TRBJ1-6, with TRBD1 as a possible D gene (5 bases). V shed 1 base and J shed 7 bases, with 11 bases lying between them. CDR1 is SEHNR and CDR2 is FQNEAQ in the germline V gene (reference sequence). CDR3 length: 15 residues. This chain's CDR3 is CASSLVAGPNSPLHF. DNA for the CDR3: TGTGCCAGCAGCTTAGTGGCAGGGCCCAATTCACCCCTCCACTTT.

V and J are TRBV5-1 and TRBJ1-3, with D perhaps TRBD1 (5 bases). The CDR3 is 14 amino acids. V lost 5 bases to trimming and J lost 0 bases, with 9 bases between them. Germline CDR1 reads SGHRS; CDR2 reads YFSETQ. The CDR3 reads CASRGRSSGNTIYF. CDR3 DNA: TGCGCCAGCAGGGGACGGAGCTCTGGAAACACCATATATTTT. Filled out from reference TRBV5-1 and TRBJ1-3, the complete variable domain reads KAGVTQTPRYLIKTRGQQVTLSCSPISGHRSVSWYQQTPGQGLQFLFEYFSETQRNKGNFPGRFSGRQFSNSRSEMNVSTLELGDSALYLCASRGRSSGNTIYFGEGSWLTVV.

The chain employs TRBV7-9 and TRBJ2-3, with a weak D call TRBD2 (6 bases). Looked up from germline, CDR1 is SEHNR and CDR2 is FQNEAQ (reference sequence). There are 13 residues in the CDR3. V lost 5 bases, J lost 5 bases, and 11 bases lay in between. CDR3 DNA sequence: TGTGCCAGCAGCCTAGAGGAGGGAGATACGCAGTATTTT. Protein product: CASSLEEGDTQYF. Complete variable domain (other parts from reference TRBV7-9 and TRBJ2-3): DTGVSQNPRHKITKRGQNVTFRCDPISEHNRLYWYRQTLGQGPEFLTYFQNEAQLEKSRLLSDRFSAERPKGSFSTLEIQRTEQGDSAMYLCASSLEEGDTQYFGPGTRLTVL.

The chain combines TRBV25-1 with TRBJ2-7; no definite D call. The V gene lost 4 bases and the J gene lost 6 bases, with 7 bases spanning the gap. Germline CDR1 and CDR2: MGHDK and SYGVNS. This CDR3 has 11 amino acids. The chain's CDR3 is CASSAGREQYF. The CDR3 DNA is TGTGCCAGCAGTGCTGGACGCGAGCAGTACTTC.

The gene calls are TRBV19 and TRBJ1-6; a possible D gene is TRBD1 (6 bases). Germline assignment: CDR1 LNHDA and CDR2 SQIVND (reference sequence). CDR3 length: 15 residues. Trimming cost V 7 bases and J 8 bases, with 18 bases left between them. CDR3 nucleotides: TGTGCCAGTACTCGGGACACCGGGTGGGATTCACCCCTCCACTTT. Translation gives CASTRDTGWDSPLHF.

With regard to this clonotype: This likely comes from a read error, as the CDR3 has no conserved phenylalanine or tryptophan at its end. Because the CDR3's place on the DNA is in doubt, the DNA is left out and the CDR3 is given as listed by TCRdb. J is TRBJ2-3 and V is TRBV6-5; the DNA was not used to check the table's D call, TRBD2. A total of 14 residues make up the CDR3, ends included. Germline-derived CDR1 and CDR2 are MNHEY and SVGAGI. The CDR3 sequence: CASSYSRGTRPAVV.

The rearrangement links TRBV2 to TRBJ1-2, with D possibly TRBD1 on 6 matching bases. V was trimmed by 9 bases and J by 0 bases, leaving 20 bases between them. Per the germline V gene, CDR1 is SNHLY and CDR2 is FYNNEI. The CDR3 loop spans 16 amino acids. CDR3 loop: CARRTLGGLANYGYTF. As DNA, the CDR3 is TGTGCCAGACGAACCCTTGGGGGGCTTGCTAACTATGGCTACACCTTC.

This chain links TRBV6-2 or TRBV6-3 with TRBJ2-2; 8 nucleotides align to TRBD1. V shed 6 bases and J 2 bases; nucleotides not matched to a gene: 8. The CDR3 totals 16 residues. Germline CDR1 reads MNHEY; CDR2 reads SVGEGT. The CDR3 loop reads CASRPQGGLNTGELFF. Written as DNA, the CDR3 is TGTGCCAGCAGACCACAGGGGGGACTCAACACCGGGGAGCTGTTTTTT.

The chain's CDR3 is CASIAGGTGELFF. CDR3 DNA: TGTGCCAGCATAGCGGGGGGGACCGGGGAGCTGTTTTTT. The rearrangement joins TRBV25-1 to TRBJ2-2; 11 nucleotides align to TRBD2. CDR1 is MGHDK and CDR2 is SYGVNS in the germline V gene. The CDR3 contains 13 residues. Losses at the gene ends were 7 bases for V and 5 bases for J; bases not matched to a gene: 0.

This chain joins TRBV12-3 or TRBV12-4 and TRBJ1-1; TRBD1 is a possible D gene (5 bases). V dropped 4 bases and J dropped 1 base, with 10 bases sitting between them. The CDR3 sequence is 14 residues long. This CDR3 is CASSYGGGNTEAFF. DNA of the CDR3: TGTGCCAGCAGTTACGGTGGGGGGAACACTGAAGCTTTCTTT.

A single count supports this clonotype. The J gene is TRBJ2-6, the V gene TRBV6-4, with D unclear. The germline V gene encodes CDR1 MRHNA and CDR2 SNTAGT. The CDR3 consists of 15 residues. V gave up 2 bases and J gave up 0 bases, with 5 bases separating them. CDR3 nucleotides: TGTGCCAGCAGTGACAGGGACTCTGGGGCCAACGTCCTGACTTTC. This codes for CASSDRDSGANVLTF.

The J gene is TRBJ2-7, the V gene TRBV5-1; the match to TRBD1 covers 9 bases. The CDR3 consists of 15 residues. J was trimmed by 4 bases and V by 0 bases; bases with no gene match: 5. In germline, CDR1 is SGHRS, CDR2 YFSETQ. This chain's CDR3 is CASSLEGTGWYEQYF. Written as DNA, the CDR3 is TGCGCCAGCAGCTTGGAGGGGACAGGGTGGTACGAGCAGTACTTC. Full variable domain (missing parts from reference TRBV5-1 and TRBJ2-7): KAGVTQTPRYLIKTRGQQVTLSCSPISGHRSVSWYQQTPGQGLQFLFEYFSETQRNKGNFPGRFSGRQFSNSRSEMNVSTLELGDSALYLCASSLEGTGWYEQYFGPGTRLTVT.

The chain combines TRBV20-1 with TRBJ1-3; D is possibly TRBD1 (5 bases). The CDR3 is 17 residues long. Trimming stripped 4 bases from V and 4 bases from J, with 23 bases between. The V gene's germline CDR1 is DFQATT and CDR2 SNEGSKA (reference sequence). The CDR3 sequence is CSATVIRGGNSGNTIYF. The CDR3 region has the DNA TGCAGTGCTACGGTTATTCGGGGGGGAAATTCAGGAAACACCATATATTTT.

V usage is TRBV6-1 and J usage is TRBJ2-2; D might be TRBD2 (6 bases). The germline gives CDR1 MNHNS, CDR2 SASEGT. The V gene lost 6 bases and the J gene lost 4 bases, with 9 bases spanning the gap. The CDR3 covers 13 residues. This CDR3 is CASSVSGTGELFF. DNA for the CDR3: TGTGCCAGCAGCGTTAGCGGCACCGGGGAGCTGTTTTTT.

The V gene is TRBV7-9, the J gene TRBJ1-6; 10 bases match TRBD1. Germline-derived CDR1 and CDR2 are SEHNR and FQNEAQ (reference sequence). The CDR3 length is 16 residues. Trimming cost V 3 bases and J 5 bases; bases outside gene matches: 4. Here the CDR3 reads CASSFMDRGDNSPLHF. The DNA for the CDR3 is TGTGCCAGCAGCTTCATGGACAGGGGGGATAATTCACCCCTCCACTTT.

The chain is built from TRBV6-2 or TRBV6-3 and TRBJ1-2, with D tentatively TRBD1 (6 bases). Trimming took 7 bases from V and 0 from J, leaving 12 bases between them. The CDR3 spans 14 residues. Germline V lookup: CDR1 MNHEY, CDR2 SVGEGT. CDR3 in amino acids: CASKLTGTNYGYTF. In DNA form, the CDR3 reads TGTGCCAGCAAGCTTACAGGGACTAACTATGGCTACACCTTC.

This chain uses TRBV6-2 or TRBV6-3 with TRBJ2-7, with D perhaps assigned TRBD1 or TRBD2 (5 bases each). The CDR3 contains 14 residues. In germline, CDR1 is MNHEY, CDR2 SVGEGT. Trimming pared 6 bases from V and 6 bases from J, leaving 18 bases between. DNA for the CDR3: TGTGCCAGCAGGGGTACGGATGGGGGATCCGAGCAGTACTTC. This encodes CASRGTDGGSEQYF.

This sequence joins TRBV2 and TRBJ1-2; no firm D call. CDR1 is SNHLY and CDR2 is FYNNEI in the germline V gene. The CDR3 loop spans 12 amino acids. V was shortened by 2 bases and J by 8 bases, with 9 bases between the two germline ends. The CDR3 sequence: CASSESGFGYTF. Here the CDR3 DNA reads TGTGCCAGCAGTGAAAGTGGGTTCGGCTACACCTTC.

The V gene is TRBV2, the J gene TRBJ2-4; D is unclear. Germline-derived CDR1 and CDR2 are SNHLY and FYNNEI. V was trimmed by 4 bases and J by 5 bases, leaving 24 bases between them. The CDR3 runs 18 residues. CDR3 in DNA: TGTGCCAGCAGTGGCTCAAGGATAATCGGTGGGCGGCAAAACATTCAGTACTTC. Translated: CASSGSRIIGGRQNIQYF.

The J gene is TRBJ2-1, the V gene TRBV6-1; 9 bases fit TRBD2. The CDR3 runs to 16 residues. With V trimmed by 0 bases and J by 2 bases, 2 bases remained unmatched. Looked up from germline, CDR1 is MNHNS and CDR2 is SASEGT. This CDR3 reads CASSEASGGAYNEQFF. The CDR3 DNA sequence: TGTGCCAGCAGTGAAGCTAGCGGGGGCGCCTACAATGAGCAGTTCTTC.

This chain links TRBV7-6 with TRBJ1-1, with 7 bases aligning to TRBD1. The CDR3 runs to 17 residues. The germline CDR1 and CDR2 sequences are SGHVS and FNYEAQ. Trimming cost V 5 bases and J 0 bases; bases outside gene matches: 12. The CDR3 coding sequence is TGTGCCAGCAGCGAGGGACACAGGGGCCCCTTGAACACTGAAGCTTTCTTT. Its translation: CASSEGHRGPLNTEAFF.

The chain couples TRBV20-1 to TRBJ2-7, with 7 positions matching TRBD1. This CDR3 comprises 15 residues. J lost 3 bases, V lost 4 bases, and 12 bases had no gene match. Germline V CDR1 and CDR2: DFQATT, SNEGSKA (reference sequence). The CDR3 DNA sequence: TGCAGTGCTATTCCGGGACAGCTAGCCCGCTACGAGCAGTACTTC. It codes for CSAIPGQLARYEQYF.

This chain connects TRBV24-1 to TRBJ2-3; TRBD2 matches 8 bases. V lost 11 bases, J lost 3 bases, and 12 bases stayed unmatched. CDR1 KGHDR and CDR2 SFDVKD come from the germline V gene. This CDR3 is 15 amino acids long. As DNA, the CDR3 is TGTGCCATCCAAAGCGGGGGCAGGGTTACAGATACGCAGTATTTT. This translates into CAIQSGGRVTDTQYF.

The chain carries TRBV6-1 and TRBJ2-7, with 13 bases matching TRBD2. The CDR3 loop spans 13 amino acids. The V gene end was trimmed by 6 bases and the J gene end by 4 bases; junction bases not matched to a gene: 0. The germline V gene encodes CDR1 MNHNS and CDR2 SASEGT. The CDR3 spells CASRLAGGYEQYF. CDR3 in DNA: TGTGCCAGCAGACTAGCGGGAGGGTACGAGCAGTACTTC.

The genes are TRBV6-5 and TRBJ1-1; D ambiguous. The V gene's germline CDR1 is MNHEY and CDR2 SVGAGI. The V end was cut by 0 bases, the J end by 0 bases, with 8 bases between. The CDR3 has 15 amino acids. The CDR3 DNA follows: TGTGCCAGCAGTTACTCGGCAGACCTGAACACTGAAGCTTTCTTT. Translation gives CASSYSADLNTEAFF.

This chain's CDR3 is CASSFDMGGGYTF. The DNA for the CDR3 is TGTGCCAGCAGTTTCGACATGGGGGGTGGCTACACCTTC. This sequence joins TRBV27 and TRBJ1-2; the D gene is possibly TRBD1 (5 bases). CDR3 length: 13 amino acids. Germline V gives CDR1 MNHEY, CDR2 SMNVEV (reference sequence). Deletions cut 3 bases from V and 7 bases from J, with 12 bases between.

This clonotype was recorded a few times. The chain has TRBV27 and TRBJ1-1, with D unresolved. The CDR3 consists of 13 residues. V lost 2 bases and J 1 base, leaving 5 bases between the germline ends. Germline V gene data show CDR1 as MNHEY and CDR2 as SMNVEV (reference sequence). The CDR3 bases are TGTGCCAGCAGTTTAAGACGGAACACTGAAGCTTTCTTT. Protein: CASSLRRNTEAFF.

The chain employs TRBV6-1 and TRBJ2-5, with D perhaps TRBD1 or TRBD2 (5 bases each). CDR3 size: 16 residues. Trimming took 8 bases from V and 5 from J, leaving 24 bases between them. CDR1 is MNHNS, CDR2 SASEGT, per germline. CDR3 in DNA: TGTGCCAGCCTAGCCCTGTCGGGACGTAAGCGGGAGACCCAGTACTTC. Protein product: CASLALSGRKRETQYF.

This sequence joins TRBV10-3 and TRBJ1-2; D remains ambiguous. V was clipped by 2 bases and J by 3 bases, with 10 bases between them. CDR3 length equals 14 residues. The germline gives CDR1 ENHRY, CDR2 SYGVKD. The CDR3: CAISERPSDYGYTF. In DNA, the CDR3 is TGTGCCATCAGTGAGAGGCCGTCGGACTATGGCTACACCTTC.